Below are 19 T cell receptor beta chains sequenced from a single sample in a study of cytomegalovirus exposure and HLA in healthy donors. PCR used 60 Vbeta primers and 13 Jbeta primers. Clones were sequenced by immunoSEQ multiplex PCR, and TCRdb holds only the in-frame ones, with some missing. The sample has some 160,000 clones; 81% are singletons. Sequencing was performed on PBMCs. Every receptor here comes from a man aged 45 to 65 in good health and CMV-seropositive.

The chain is built from TRBV2 and TRBJ1-6; D remains ambiguous. The germline V gene has CDR1 SNHLY and CDR2 FYNNEI. The CDR3 covers 16 residues. Trimming cost V 4 bases and J 0 bases, with 10 bases left between them. CDR3 loop: CASSVGINSYNSPLHF. As DNA, the CDR3 is TGTGCCAGCAGTGTTGGCATTAACTCCTATAATTCACCCCTCCACTTT.

V and J are TRBV19 and TRBJ2-1, with a tentative D call TRBD2 (6 bases). The CDR3 loop spans 12 amino acids. Trimming took off 8 bases at V and 4 bases at J, with 9 bases between the two ends. Germline values: CDR1 LNHDA, CDR2 SQIVND (reference sequence). CDR3 loop: CASRGTYNEQFF. The CDR3 DNA follows: TGTGCCAGTCGCGGGACTTACAATGAGCAGTTCTTC.

The chain uses TRBV5-1 and TRBJ2-7, with 7 bases lining up with TRBD1. Germline V gene data show CDR1 as SGHRS and CDR2 as YFSETQ. V lost 1 base to trimming and J lost 0 bases; unmatched junction nucleotides: 13. The CDR3 sequence is 18 residues long. The CDR3 here is CASSLLPWTGDFSYEQYF. As DNA, the CDR3 is TGCGCCAGCAGCTTGCTCCCTTGGACAGGCGATTTCTCCTACGAGCAGTACTTC. The whole variable domain, remainder taken from reference TRBV5-1 and TRBJ2-7, is KAGVTQTPRYLIKTRGQQVTLSCSPISGHRSVSWYQQTPGQGLQFLFEYFSETQRNKGNFPGRFSGRQFSNSRSEMNVSTLELGDSALYLCASSLLPWTGDFSYEQYFGPGTRLTVT.

The chain joins TRBV2 to TRBJ1-1; no clear D gene. V shed 8 bases and J shed 1 base, with 11 bases lying between them. The germline CDR1 and CDR2 sequences are SNHLY and FYNNEI. The CDR3 length is 13 residues. CDR3 nucleotide sequence: TGTGCCAGCGGGAGGGAGGGGAACACTGAAGCTTTCTTT. It codes for CASGREGNTEAFF.

V and J are TRBV19 and TRBJ1-5; D gene ambiguous. V shed 10 bases and J shed 2 bases, with 12 bases lying between them. This CDR3 is built from 13 residues. Germline-derived CDR1 and CDR2 are LNHDA and SQIVND (reference sequence). The CDR3 region is CAIGPGGNQPQHF. CDR3 nucleotide sequence: TGTGCCATCGGTCCGGGTGGCAATCAGCCCCAGCATTTT.

This chain uses TRBV2 with TRBJ2-1, with TRBD1 matching 7 bases. The V gene's germline CDR1 is SNHLY and CDR2 FYNNEI. V dropped 5 bases and J dropped 10; count of bases not matched to a gene: 5. The length of the CDR3 is 12 residues. CDR3 sequence: CASSILGQEQFF. The DNA for the CDR3 is TGTGCCAGCAGTATCCTGGGACAGGAGCAGTTCTTC.

To note about this clone: Other DNA sequences within the sample encode an identical CDR3. V and J are TRBV18 and TRBJ2-7, with a possible D match to TRBD2 (6 bases). The CDR3 covers 12 residues. Germline V gene sequence: CDR1 KGHSH, CDR2 LQKENI. Deletions cut 3 bases from V and 5 bases from J, with 8 bases between. The CDR3 loop is CASSPSGDEQYF. CDR3 nucleotide sequence: TGTGCCAGCTCACCTTCGGGGGACGAGCAGTACTTC.

This chain links TRBV7-9 with TRBJ1-2; possibly TRBD1 for D (6 bases). V gave up 3 bases and J gave up 2 bases, with 7 bases separating them. The germline gives CDR1 SEHNR, CDR2 FQNEAQ (reference sequence). The CDR3 has 13 residues. Written as DNA, the CDR3 is TGTGCCAGCAGCTTCGGACAGAACTATGGCTACACCTTC. Its translation: CASSFGQNYGYTF.

The chain has TRBV18 and TRBJ2-3; 9 nucleotides line up with TRBD2. The length of the CDR3 is 13 residues. The V gene end was trimmed by 10 bases and the J gene end by 6 bases; junction bases not matched to a gene: 8. From germline, CDR1 is KGHSH and CDR2 LQKENI. In DNA, the CDR3 is TGTGCCACCCATAGCGGGGGTACCGATACGCAGTATTTT. Protein product: CATHSGGTDTQYF.

The genes are TRBV6-6 and TRBJ1-3; tentatively, D is TRBD1 (6 bases). Germline V lookup: CDR1 MNHNY, CDR2 SVGAGI (reference sequence). CDR3 length: 11 amino acids. V lost 4 bases and J 16 bases, leaving 14 bases between the germline ends. This CDR3 reads CASSFGQTFYF. CDR3 coding DNA: TGTGCCAGCAGTTTCGGACAGACTTTTTATTTT.

The chain combines TRBV12-2 with TRBJ2-7; the tabulated D call, TRBD1, remains unverified against the DNA. TRBV12-2 is marked as a pseudogene. The CDR3 is 14 residues long. CDR3 residues: CASRSGQVSYEQYF. The CDR3 region has the DNA TGTGCAAGTCGCTCGGGACAGGTCTCCTACGAGCAGTACTTC.

The chain recombines TRBV5-6 with TRBJ2-1; 10 nucleotides agree with TRBD2. The CDR3 length is 19 residues. Per germline, CDR1 SGHDT and CDR2 YYEEEE. The V segment lost 4 bases and the J segment 2 bases; nucleotides outside the gene matches: 15. This CDR3 reads CASSPGASGSYRTYNEQFF. The CDR3 DNA is TGTGCCAGCAGCCCGGGGGCTAGCGGGAGTTACCGGACCTACAATGAGCAGTTCTTC.

This clone turned up a few times. The chain couples TRBV2 to TRBJ1-5, with 7 bases matching TRBD1. The CDR3 is 14 amino acids. V lost 5 bases and J lost 5; bases outside the gene matches: 6. CDR1 and CDR2 (germline): SNHLY, FYNNEI. CDR3: CASSPDRVYQPQHF. CDR3 sequence (DNA): TGTGCCAGCAGTCCCGACAGGGTATATCAGCCCCAGCATTTT.

This clone was recorded once. This chain connects TRBV2 to TRBJ2-5; D call uncertain. The V gene's germline CDR1 is SNHLY and CDR2 FYNNEI. The V and J ends lost 3 bases and 4 bases respectively, with 6 bases between them. The CDR3 length is 12 residues. CDR3 loop: CASSEGRETQYF. CDR3 DNA: TGTGCCAGCAGTGAGGGCAGAGAGACCCAGTACTTC. The complete variable domain, with remaining parts taken from reference TRBV2 and TRBJ2-5, reads EPEVTQTPSHQVTQMGQEVILRCVPISNHLYFYWYRQILGQKVEFLVSFYNNEISEKSEIFDDQFSVERPDGSNFTLKIRSTKLEDSAMYFCASSEGRETQYFGPGTRLLVL.

The gene calls are TRBV30 and TRBJ1-4; a weak D match, TRBD1 (5 bases). V lost 0 bases to trimming and J lost 3 bases, with 17 bases between them. This CDR3 is built from 17 residues. Germline V gene data show CDR1 as GTSNPN and CDR2 as SVGIG (reference sequence). For the CDR3, the DNA is TGTGCCTGGAGTGTAAGGGGTCGAAGTGGGTCTAATGAAAAACTGTTTTTT. It specifies CAWSVRGRSGSNEKLFF.

In this sample, this clone turned up once. The chain uses TRBV30 and TRBJ1-2; 10 nucleotides match TRBD1. The J segment lost 4 bases and the V segment lost 1 base, leaving 6 bases of the junction unmatched. The germline CDR1 and CDR2 sequences are GTSNPN and SVGIG (reference sequence). The CDR3 extends over 15 amino acids. CDR3 in DNA: TGTGCCTGGAGTGGGATGGGACAGGGGTCCTATGGCTACACCTTC. Protein product: CAWSGMGQGSYGYTF.

The chain links TRBV7-6 to TRBJ2-5; possibly TRBD1 for D (6 bases). This CDR3 spans 16 amino acids. Trimming stripped 1 base from V and 5 bases from J, with 17 bases between. Germline lookup yields CDR1 SGHVS and CDR2 FNYEAQ. CDR3: CASSLEAGLQGETQYF. CDR3 DNA sequence: TGTGCCAGCAGCTTAGAGGCGGGTCTGCAGGGGGAGACCCAGTACTTC.

The CDR3 region is CASSYPGLGEQFF. The CDR3 bases are TGTGCCAGCAGTTACCCCGGACTAGGGGAGCAGTTCTTC. The genes are TRBV6-5 and TRBJ2-1; the match to TRBD2 covers 7 bases. Germline assignment: CDR1 MNHEY and CDR2 SVGAGI. The CDR3 is 13 amino acids. V lost 2 bases to trimming and J lost 10 bases; unmatched junction nucleotides: 5.

Only a few counts were recorded for this clone. The chain carries TRBV30 and TRBJ1-4; 10 positions match TRBD1. The CDR3 loop spans 14 amino acids. V lost 4 bases and J lost 6; bases outside the gene matches: 5. Germline assignment: CDR1 GTSNPN and CDR2 SVGIG (reference sequence). In DNA form, the CDR3 reads TGTGCCTGGACTGCCGGGACAGGGGATGAAAAACTGTTTTTT. This codes for CAWTAGTGDEKLFF.